This passage covers 3 T cell receptor beta chains from one sample sequenced in a study of early T cells in non-severe SARS-CoV-2 infection. TCRdb re-analysed the 5' RACE reads in MiXCR, keeping a single row per CDR3 protein. Of tens of thousands of distinct CDR3 sequences listed, approximately 11% are singletons. Sequencing used whole blood. These receptors were taken from an adult who was a healthcare worker with PCR-confirmed SARS-CoV-2 infection or an uninfected control (not recorded which).

This clonotype was counted at least ten times. V is TRBV6-6 and J is TRBJ2-5; unclear D gene. Germline V CDR1 and CDR2: MNHNY, SVGAGI (reference sequence). The CDR3 spans 11 residues. V lost 6 bases to trimming and J lost 7 bases, with 9 bases between them. CDR3: CASSQDGTQYF. CDR3 DNA sequence: TGTGCCAGCAGCCAAGATGGGACCCAGTACTTC.

This clonotype was detected a few times. This rearrangement joins TRBV18 to TRBJ2-5; D unresolved. The CDR3 extends over 14 amino acids. Germline V gene sequence: CDR1 KGHSH, CDR2 LQKENI. V lost 3 bases to trimming and J lost 2 bases, with 10 bases between them. CDR3 sequence reads: CASSPCIGQETQYF. The CDR3 nucleotides read TGTGCCAGCTCACCTTGCATAGGACAAGAGACCCAGTACTTC.

This sequence joins TRBV5-5 and TRBJ2-7; the D is unclear. This CDR3 is built from 12 residues. The V gene's germline CDR1 is SGHKS and CDR2 YYEKEE (reference sequence). V lost 4 bases and J 3 bases, leaving 8 bases between the germline ends. CDR3 amino acids: CASSRDFYEQYF. In nucleotides, the CDR3 is TGTGCCAGCAGCAGAGATTTCTACGAGCAGTACTTC.